The text below deals with one T cell receptor (beta chain). The target antigen is unknown. The sample comes from a study of cytomegalovirus exposure and HLA in healthy donors. Study observations and caveats: Some highly shared sequence variants likely arose as a pipeline artifact. Reported results showed that the classifier diagnosed cytomegalovirus status with high specificity and sensitivity. Researchers reportedly found TCR beta sequences accurately predicted most subjects' HLA-A and HLA-B alleles. The authors later linked a missense DCLRE1C variant to TCR beta V- and J-gene trimming.

Amplification used 60 Vbeta primers and 13 Jbeta primers. Generated by immunoSEQ multiplex PCR, the TCRdb table keeps only in-frame clones and is missing some. The data hold about 170,000 clones, with 60% to 80% observed a single time. The ends were cut back, 3 bases at V and 2 bases at J, with 9 bases in the middle. This CDR3 comprises 13 residues. The germline V gene has CDR1 GTSNPN and CDR2 SVGIG (reference sequence). The clonotype originates from a man aged 35 to 55 in good health and CMV-seronegative. Sequencing was carried out using PBMCs. J is TRBJ2-3 and V is TRBV30, with D uncertain. The CDR3 bases are TGTGCCTGGAGAGCTGGTTACACAGATACGCAGTATTTT. Protein product: CAWRAGYTDTQYF.